The present T cell receptor (beta chain) was sequenced within a study of blood T cell repertoires in COVID-19. Study context: Acute and convalescent COVID-19 specimens originated in the United States, Italy and Spain.

As originally analysed: Estimated nucleated cell counts came from reference gene primer amplification. Method: immunoSEQ multiplex PCR; TCRdb's copy keeps in-frame clones and lacks some. D and trimming come from the DNA, and the V and J calls and clone size come from that table. Of about 300,000 clones listed, roughly 86% were seen once; the top ten hold approximately 8.8%. The germline V gene has CDR1 SGHAT and CDR2 FQNNGV. The CDR3 is made up of 17 amino acids. V dropped 1 base and J dropped 0 bases, with 13 bases sitting between them. Sequencing was carried out using peripheral blood. This TCR derives from a man younger than 35 with active or convalescent COVID-19. The J gene is TRBJ1-3, the V gene TRBV11-2; D is ambiguous. CDR3 region: CASSLGEGLSSGNTIYF. CDR3 sequence (DNA): TGTGCCAGCAGCTTAGGGGAAGGACTTAGCTCTGGAAACACCATATATTTT.